The clone carrying this T cell receptor beta chain appeared a single time. Its antigen is undetermined. This entry comes from a study of cytomegalovirus exposure and HLA in healthy donors. Germline V gene data show CDR1 as GTSNPN and CDR2 as SVGIG (reference sequence). This CDR3 spans 11 amino acids. The V and J ends lost 3 bases and 4 bases respectively, with 6 bases between them. Study results and limitations: Follow-up analysis later connected one missense variant in DCLRE1C with trimming of TCR beta V- and J-genes. In vitro assays verified that three CMV-associated chains recognized CMV antigens specifically.

PCR was performed using 60 Vbeta and 13 Jbeta primers. Libraries were prepared by immunoSEQ multiplex PCR; TCRdb keeps only in-frame clonotypes and omits some of them. The sample carries around 150,000 clones, 80% to 90% recorded once. The chain is built from TRBV30 and TRBJ2-5, with D possibly TRBD1 on 5 matching bases. The receptor was derived from a young man in good health and CMV-seropositive. Sequencing input: PBMCs. CDR3 sequence reads: CAWRGRETQYF. The CDR3 DNA reads as TGTGCCTGGAGGGGGCGAGAGACCCAGTACTTC.